A selection of T cell receptor beta chains follows, all from one sample in a study of T cell repertoires in cytomegalovirus infection. TCRdb fed the reads into MiXCR, producing one record per CDR3 protein. The sample holds about 700,000 distinct CDR3 sequences, roughly a third seen once. Their antigen targets remain unknown. The material sequenced was cultured PBMCs, taken from culture after CMV antigen stimulation. The origin of the receptors is a human donor in good health (CMV status not recorded). Some clones in this sample may be carry-over from other donors' samples. Each CDR3 is given with its conserved first and last residue. A D gene is named only where the DNA matches it firmly. Size is omitted from some rows. Given values are once, few, many or a class for expanded clones.

D gene,clone size,V gene,J gene,CDR3 length,CDR3 protein,CDR3 DNA
-,few,TRBV7-9,TRBJ2-1,13,CASSFANDNEQFF,TGTGCCAGCAGCTTTGCCAATGACAATGAGCAGTTCTTC
-,-,TRBV19,TRBJ1-5,13,CATSGGLDLPQHF,TGTGCCACCTCCGGGGGGCTAGATCTGCCCCAGCATTTT
TRBD2,-,TRBV5-4,TRBJ2-5,16,CASSHPTSGARWDQYF,TGTGCCAGCAGCCACCCCACTAGCGGGGCCCGCTGGGACCAGTACTTC
-,many,TRBV7-2,TRBJ2-7,13,CASSARSPYEQYF,TGTGCCAGCAGCGCCCGAAGCCCCTACGAGCAGTACTTC
-,-,TRBV15,TRBJ1-6,15,CATSRGANYNSPLHF,TGTGCCACCAGCAGGGGAGCCAACTATAATTCACCCCTCCACTTT
-,-,TRBV6-1,TRBJ2-1,14,CASSPALQADEQFF,TGTGCCAGCAGTCCTGCGCTTCAGGCTGATGAGCAGTTCTTC
-,few,TRBV7-2,TRBJ2-7,14,CASSFGGLSYEQYF,TGTGCCAGCAGCTTCGGGGGACTCTCCTACGAGCAGTACTTC
-,many,TRBV24-1,TRBJ2-7,14,CATSPSWVIYEQYF,TGTGCCACCAGTCCATCCTGGGTCATCTACGAGCAGTACTTC
-,many,TRBV6-1,TRBJ1-1,11,CASSEMGEAFF,TGTGCCAGCAGTGAGATGGGGGAAGCTTTCTTT
TRBD1,-,TRBV2,TRBJ2-7,13,CASVRDSSYEQYF,TGTGCCAGCGTCCGGGACAGCTCCTACGAGCAGTACTTC
TRBD2,few,TRBV7-8,TRBJ2-1,15,CASSLPLAGVGEQFF,TGTGCCAGCAGCTTACCGTTAGCGGGAGTGGGTGAGCAGTTCTTC
TRBD2,-,TRBV19,TRBJ2-3,18,CASSLNSRLAGVADTQYF,TGTGCCAGTAGTTTGAATTCCCGTTTAGCGGGGGTCGCAGATACGCAGTATTTT
-,-,TRBV29-1,TRBJ2-7,14,CSVVPYIGNGEQYF,TGCAGCGTTGTCCCATACATAGGGAATGGCGAGCAGTACTTC
-,few,TRBV3-1,TRBJ1-2,12,CASSQETRGYTF,TGTGCCAGCAGCCAAGAAACCAGGGGCTACACCTTC